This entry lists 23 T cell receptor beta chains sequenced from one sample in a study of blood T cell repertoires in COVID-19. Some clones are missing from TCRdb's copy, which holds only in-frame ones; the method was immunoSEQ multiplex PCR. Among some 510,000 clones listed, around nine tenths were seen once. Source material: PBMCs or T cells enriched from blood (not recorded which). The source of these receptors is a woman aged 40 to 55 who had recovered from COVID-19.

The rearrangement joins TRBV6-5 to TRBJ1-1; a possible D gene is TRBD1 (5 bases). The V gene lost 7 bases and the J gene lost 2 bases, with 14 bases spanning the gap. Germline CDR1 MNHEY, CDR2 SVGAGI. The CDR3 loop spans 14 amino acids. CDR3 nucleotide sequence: TGTGCCAGCACGGAGGGGAGCCCAAACACTGAAGCTTTCTTT. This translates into CASTEGSPNTEAFF.

The CDR3 reads CASSLPSLGLAGRTYEQYF. In DNA, the CDR3 is TGTGCCAGCAGCTTACCCTCCTTGGGACTAGCGGGTCGGACCTACGAGCAGTACTTC. The chain is built from TRBV7-2 and TRBJ2-7, with TRBD2 identical over 12 bases. CDR1 and CDR2 from the germline V gene are SGHTA and FQGNSA. This CDR3 region has 19 residues. The V segment lost 2 bases and the J segment 2 bases; nucleotides outside the gene matches: 13.

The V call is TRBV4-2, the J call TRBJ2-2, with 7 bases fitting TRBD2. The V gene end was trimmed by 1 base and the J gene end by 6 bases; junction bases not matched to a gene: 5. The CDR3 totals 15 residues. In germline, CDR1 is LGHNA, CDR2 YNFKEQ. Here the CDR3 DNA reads TGTGCCAGCAGCCAAGTTACGGGAGGCGCCGGGGAGCTGTTTTTT. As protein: CASSQVTGGAGELFF.

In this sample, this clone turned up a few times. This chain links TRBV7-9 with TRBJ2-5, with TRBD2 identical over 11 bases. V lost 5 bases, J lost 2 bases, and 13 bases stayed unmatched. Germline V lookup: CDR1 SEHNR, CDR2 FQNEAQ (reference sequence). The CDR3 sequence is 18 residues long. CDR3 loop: CASSPLRLTSGSQETQYF. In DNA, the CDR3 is TGTGCCAGCAGCCCCCTTAGGCTAACTAGCGGGAGTCAAGAGACCCAGTACTTC.

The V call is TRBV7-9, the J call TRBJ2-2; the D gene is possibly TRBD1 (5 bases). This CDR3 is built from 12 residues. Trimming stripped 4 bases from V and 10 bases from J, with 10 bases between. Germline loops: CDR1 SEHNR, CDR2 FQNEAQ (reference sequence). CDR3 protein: CASSSTGPELFF. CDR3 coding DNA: TGTGCCAGCAGCTCTACAGGTCCGGAGCTGTTTTTT.

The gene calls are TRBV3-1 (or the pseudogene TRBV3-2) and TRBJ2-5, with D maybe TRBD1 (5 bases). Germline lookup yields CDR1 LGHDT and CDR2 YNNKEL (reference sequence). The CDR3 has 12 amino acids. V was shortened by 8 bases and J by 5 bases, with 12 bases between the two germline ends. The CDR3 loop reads CASSGFGETQYF. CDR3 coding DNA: TGTGCCAGCTCAGGGTTCGGGGAGACCCAGTACTTC.

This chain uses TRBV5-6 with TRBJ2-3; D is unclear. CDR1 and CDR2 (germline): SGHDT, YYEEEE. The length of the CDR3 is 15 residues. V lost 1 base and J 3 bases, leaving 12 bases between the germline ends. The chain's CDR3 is CASSLQTSRTDTQYF. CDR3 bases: TGTGCCAGCAGCTTGCAAACGTCTAGGACAGATACGCAGTATTTT.

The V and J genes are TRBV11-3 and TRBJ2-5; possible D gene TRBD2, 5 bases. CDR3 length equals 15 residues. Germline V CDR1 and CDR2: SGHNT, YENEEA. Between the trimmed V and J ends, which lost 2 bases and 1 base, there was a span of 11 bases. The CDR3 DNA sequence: TGTGCCAGCAGCTTAAATTCCGGGGTCCAAGAGACCCAGTACTTC. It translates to CASSLNSGVQETQYF.

In DNA, the CDR3 is TGTGCCAGCAGCCGCAGGCTAGCGGGTGTCTACGAGCAGTACTTC. This gives the protein CASSRRLAGVYEQYF. This sequence joins TRBV9 and TRBJ2-7; 8 bases are shared with TRBD2. The germline V gene has CDR1 SGDLS and CDR2 YYNGEE. V shed 4 bases and J 3 bases; nucleotides not matched to a gene: 9. The CDR3 is made up of 15 amino acids.

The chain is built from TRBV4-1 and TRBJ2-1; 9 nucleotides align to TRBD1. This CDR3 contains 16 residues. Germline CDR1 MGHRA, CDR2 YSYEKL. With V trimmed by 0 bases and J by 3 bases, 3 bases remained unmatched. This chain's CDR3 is CASSQEQDRGYNEQFF. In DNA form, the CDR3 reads TGCGCCAGCAGCCAAGAACAGGACAGGGGCTACAATGAGCAGTTCTTC.

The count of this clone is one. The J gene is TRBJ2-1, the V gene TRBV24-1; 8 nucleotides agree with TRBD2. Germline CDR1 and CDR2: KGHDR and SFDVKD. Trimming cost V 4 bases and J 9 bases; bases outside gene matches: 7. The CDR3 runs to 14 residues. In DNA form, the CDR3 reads TGTGCCACCAGTGAGACCGGGACTAGGAGTGAGCAGTTCTTC. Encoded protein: CATSETGTRSEQFF.

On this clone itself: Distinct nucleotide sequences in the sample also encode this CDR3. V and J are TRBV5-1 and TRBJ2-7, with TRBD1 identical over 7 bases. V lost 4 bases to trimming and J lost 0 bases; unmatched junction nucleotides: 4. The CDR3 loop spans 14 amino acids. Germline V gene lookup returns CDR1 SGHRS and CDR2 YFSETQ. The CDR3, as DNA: TGCGCCAGCAGCAGTCGGGACAGCTCCTACGAGCAGTACTTC. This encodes CASSSRDSSYEQYF.

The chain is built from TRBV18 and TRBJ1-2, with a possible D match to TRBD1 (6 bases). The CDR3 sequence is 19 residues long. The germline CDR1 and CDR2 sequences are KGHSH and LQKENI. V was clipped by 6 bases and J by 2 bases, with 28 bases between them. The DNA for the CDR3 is TGTGCCAGCTCCCCTGTTATGCAAGACAGGCGTAAGGGGAACTATGGCTACACCTTC. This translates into CASSPVMQDRRKGNYGYTF. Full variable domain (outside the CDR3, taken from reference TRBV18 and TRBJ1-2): NAGVMQNPRHLVRRRGQEARLRCSPMKGHSHVYWYRQLPEEGLKFMVYLQKENIIDESGMPKERFSAEFPKEGPSILRIQQVVRGDSAAYFCASSPVMQDRRKGNYGYTFGSGTRLTVV.

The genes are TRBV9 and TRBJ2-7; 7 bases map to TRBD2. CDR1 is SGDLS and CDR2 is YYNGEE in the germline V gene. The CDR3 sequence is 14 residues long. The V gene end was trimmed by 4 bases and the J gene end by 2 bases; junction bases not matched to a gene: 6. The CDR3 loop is CASSLGGGTYEQYF. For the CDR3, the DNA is TGTGCCAGCAGCCTTGGGGGGGGAACCTACGAGCAGTACTTC.

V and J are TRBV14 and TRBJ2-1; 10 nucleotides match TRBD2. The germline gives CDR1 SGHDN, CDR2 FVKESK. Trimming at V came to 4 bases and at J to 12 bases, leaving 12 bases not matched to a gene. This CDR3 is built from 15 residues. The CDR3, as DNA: TGTGCCAGCAGCCGTTCTCCGGGACTAGCGCTTGGGCAGTTCTTC. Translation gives CASSRSPGLALGQFF.

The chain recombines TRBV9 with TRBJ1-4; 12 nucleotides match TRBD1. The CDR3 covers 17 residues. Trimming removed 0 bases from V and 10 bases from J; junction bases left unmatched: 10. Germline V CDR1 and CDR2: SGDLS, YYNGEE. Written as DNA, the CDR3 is TGTGCCAGCAGCGTAGGGTGGGGACAGGGGGCGAGAGGAAAACTGTTTTTT. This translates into CASSVGWGQGARGKLFF.

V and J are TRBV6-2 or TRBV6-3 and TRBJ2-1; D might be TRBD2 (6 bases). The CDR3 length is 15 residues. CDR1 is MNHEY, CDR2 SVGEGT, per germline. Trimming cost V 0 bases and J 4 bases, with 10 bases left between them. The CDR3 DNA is TGTGCCAGCAGTTACTCGAGGGACTTTTACAATGAGCAGTTCTTC. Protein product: CASSYSRDFYNEQFF.

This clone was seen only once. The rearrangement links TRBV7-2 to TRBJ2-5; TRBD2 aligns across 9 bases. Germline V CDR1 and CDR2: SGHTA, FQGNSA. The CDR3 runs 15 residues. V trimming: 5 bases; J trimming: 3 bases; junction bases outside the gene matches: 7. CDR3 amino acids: CASSLLAGVEETQYF. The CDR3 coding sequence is TGTGCCAGCAGCCTATTAGCGGGGGTAGAAGAGACCCAGTACTTC.

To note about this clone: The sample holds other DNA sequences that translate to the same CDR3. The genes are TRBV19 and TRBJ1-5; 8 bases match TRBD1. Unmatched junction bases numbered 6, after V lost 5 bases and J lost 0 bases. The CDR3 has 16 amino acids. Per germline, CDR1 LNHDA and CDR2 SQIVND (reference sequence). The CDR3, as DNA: TGTGCCAGTAGTCCAAGACAGGGGAATAGCAATCAGCCCCAGCATTTT. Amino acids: CASSPRQGNSNQPQHF.

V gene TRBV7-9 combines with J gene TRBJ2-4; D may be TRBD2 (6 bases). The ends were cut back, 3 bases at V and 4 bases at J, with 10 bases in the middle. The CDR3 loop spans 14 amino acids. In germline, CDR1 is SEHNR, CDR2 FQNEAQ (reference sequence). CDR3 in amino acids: CASSFSGQKNIQYF. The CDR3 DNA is TGTGCCAGCAGCTTTAGCGGTCAAAAAAACATTCAGTACTTC.

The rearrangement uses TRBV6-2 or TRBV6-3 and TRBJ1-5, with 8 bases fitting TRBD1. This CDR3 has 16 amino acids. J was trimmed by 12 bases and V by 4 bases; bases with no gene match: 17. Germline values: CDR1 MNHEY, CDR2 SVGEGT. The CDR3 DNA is TGTGCCAGCAGTTCCTATCCGGGACAGGACTCAGGACGCCAGCATTTT. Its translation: CASSSYPGQDSGRQHF.

Written as DNA, the CDR3 is TGTGCCAGCAGTTTGGACAGGGGTTATGGCTACACCTTC. Amino acids: CASSLDRGYGYTF. The chain is built from TRBV27 and TRBJ1-2; 9 bases are shared with TRBD1. The CDR3 is made up of 13 amino acids. Germline V gives CDR1 MNHEY, CDR2 SMNVEV (reference sequence). J lost 5 bases, V lost 3 bases, and 1 base had no gene match.

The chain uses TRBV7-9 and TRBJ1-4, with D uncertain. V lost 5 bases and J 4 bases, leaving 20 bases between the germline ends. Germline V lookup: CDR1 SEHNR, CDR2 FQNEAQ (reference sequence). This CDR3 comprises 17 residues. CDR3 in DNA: TGTGCCAGCAGCCCGCCAAGGTCTGGCAGGCTTAATGAAAAACTGTTTTTT. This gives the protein CASSPPRSGRLNEKLFF. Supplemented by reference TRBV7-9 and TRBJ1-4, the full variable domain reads DTGVSQNPRHKITKRGQNVTFRCDPISEHNRLYWYRQTLGQGPEFLTYFQNEAQLEKSRLLSDRFSAERPKGSFSTLEIQRTEQGDSAMYLCASSPPRSGRLNEKLFFGSGTQLSVL.